These T cell receptor beta chains were read from a single sample in a study of vaccination effects on CD4 cells after COVID-19. Their recognized antigens are unknown. Method: immunoSEQ multiplex PCR; TCRdb's copy keeps in-frame clones and lacks some. The sample lists tens of thousands of clones, roughly 70% occurring once. The specimen comprised CD4+ T cells from PBMCs cultured with HCoV-OC43 spike peptides, sampled before COVID-19 vaccination. The receptors originated from a human donor who received a COVID-19 vaccine. The CDR3 runs from the conserved cysteine through the conserved F or W. D genes are given only for firm matches. The size entry is marked missing in some rows and otherwise reads once, few, many or a size class.

CDR3 protein	CDR3 DNA	clone size	D gene	V gene	J gene
CASSQSVGEQFF	TGTGCCAGCAGCCAATCAGTCGGTGAGCAGTTCTTC	NA	NA	TRBV3-1/TRBV3-2	TRBJ2-1
CATSDPGTGNNEQFF	TGTGCCACCAGTGATCCTGGGACAGGAAACAATGAGCAGTTCTTC	NA	TRBD1	TRBV24-1	TRBJ2-1
CASSEWAAGGLNEQFF	TGTGCCAGCAGTGAATGGGCGGCGGGGGGGCTCAATGAGCAGTTCTTC	NA	TRBD2	TRBV2	TRBJ2-1
CATSSGNGYTF	TGTGCCACCAGTTCGGGGAATGGCTACACCTTC	NA	NA	TRBV10-3	TRBJ1-2
CASRAGAANTEAFF	TGTGCCAGTAGGGCAGGGGCGGCGAACACTGAAGCTTTCTTT	NA	NA	TRBV19	TRBJ1-1
CASSLRPQGTEAFF	TGTGCCAGCAGCTTACGACCCCAAGGTACTGAAGCTTTCTTT	NA	NA	TRBV7-2	TRBJ1-1
CASSYSIYGGGTQYF	TGTGCCAGCAGTTACTCGATTTATGGAGGTGGGACCCAGTACTTC	once	NA	TRBV6-5	TRBJ2-5
CASSIQVGSGNTIYF	TGTGCCAGCAGTATCCAAGTCGGCTCTGGAAACACCATATATTTT	few	NA	TRBV6-6	TRBJ1-3
CASSLMASGGTSYNEQFF	TGTGCCAGCAGCTTAATGGCTAGCGGGGGTACGTCCTACAATGAGCAGTTCTTC	once	TRBD2	TRBV7-3	TRBJ2-1
CASSLAGSVGGYTF	TGCGCCAGCAGCTTGGCCGGTTCCGTGGGGGGCTACACCTTC	few	NA	TRBV5-1	TRBJ1-2
CASSYGDRGNTEAFF	TGTGCCAGCAGTTACGGGGACAGGGGGAACACTGAAGCTTTCTTT	NA	TRBD1	TRBV6-2/TRBV6-3	TRBJ1-1
CAWSAVGQISYNEQFF	TGTGCCTGGAGTGCCGTGGGACAGATCTCCTACAATGAGCAGTTCTTC	NA	TRBD1	TRBV30	TRBJ2-1
CASSLVRTGGETQYF	TGTGCCAGCAGCTTGGTTAGGACAGGGGGAGAGACCCAGTACTTC	NA	TRBD1	TRBV5-6	TRBJ2-5
CASRPGTGGARSVDTQYF	TGCGCCAGCAGACCCGGGACAGGGGGCGCCAGGTCAGTAGATACGCAGTATTTT	NA	TRBD1	TRBV4-1	TRBJ2-3
CAWSVVSTEAFF	TGTGCCTGGAGTGTTGTTTCTACTGAAGCTTTCTTT	NA	NA	TRBV30	TRBJ1-1
CASMIAGGLPSNEQFF	TGTGCCAGCATGATCGCGGGGGGCCTCCCCTCCAATGAGCAGTTCTTC	NA	TRBD2	TRBV5-4	TRBJ2-1
CATGLASNTGELFF	TGTGCCACCGGTCTAGCTTCGAACACCGGGGAGCTGTTTTTT	few	NA	TRBV24-1	TRBJ2-2
CASNRGQNEKLFF	TGCGCCAGCAACCGGGGACAGAATGAAAAACTGTTTTTT	NA	TRBD1	TRBV4-3	TRBJ1-4
CAWAGQGYEKLFF	TGTGCCTGGGCCGGACAGGGGTACGAAAAACTGTTTTTT	NA	TRBD1	TRBV30	TRBJ1-4
CATQPTTYTNIAGELFF	TGTGCCACCCAGCCGACTACCTACACTAATATTGCCGGGGAGCTGTTTTTT	NA	NA	TRBV24-1	TRBJ2-2
CASSLDGSTDTQYF	TGCGCCAGCAGCTTGGACGGCAGCACAGATACGCAGTATTTT	NA	NA	TRBV5-1	TRBJ2-3
CASSRWTGLNYGYTF	TGTGCCAGCAGCAGATGGACAGGGCTTAACTATGGCTACACCTTC	NA	TRBD1	TRBV7-9	TRBJ1-2
CASTTGRVLQETQYF	TGTGCCAGCACCACCGGCAGGGTACTCCAAGAGACCCAGTACTTC	NA	NA	TRBV6-5	TRBJ2-5
CASRQFSGNTIYF	TGTGCCAGCAGACAGTTCTCTGGAAACACCATATATTTT	NA	NA	TRBV6-5	TRBJ1-3
CATRDRVTETQYF	TGTGCCACCCGGGACAGGGTAACGGAGACCCAGTACTTC	once	TRBD1	TRBV6-5	TRBJ2-5
CASTDRPGANVLTF	TGTGCCAGCACTGACCGGCCGGGGGCCAACGTCCTGACTTTC	NA	NA	TRBV19	TRBJ2-6
CASSQDRAGLGGNTIYF	TGCGCCAGCAGCCAAGATAGGGCAGGGCTAGGTGGAAACACCATATATTTT	NA	NA	TRBV4-1	TRBJ1-3
CASSLSGGAASTDTQYF	TGTGCCAGCAGCCTTAGCGGGGGGGCGGCTAGCACAGATACGCAGTATTTT	NA	TRBD2	TRBV3-1/TRBV3-2	TRBJ2-3
CASSLDRTGGAQETQYF	TGTGCCAGCAGCTTAGACCGGACAGGGGGGGCTCAAGAGACCCAGTACTTC	NA	TRBD1	TRBV11-2	TRBJ2-5
CASSREMTGGGLAFF	TGTGCCAGCAGCCGAGAGATGACAGGGGGCGGGTTAGCTTTCTTT	NA	TRBD1	TRBV6-5	TRBJ1-1
CASSSAGVTDTQYF	TGTGCCAGCAGCTCAGCGGGGGTAACAGATACGCAGTATTTT	once	TRBD2	TRBV6-6	TRBJ2-3
CASSQDSGNTIYF	TGTGCCAGCAGCCAGGACTCTGGAAACACCATATATTTT	NA	NA	TRBV11-3	TRBJ1-3
CASSLILAGPNEQFF	TGTGCCAGCAGCCTCATCCTAGCGGGGCCAAATGAGCAGTTCTTC	NA	TRBD2	TRBV11-2	TRBJ2-1
CASSYSGGNYGYTF	TGTGCCAGCAGTTACTCCGGGGGAAACTATGGCTACACCTTC	NA	NA	TRBV6-6	TRBJ1-2
CASSERAANNSPLHF	TGTGCCAGCAGTGAACGGGCAGCCAATAATTCACCCCTCCACTTT	few	NA	TRBV25-1	TRBJ1-6
CASSTPSGYTDTQYF	TGTGCCAGCAGTACCCCTAGCGGCTACACAGATACGCAGTATTTT	NA	TRBD2	TRBV6-5	TRBJ2-3
CASSSTSGGPYNEQFF	TGCGCCAGCAGCTCAACAAGCGGGGGCCCCTACAATGAGCAGTTCTTC	NA	TRBD2	TRBV5-1	TRBJ2-1